This record concerns one T cell receptor (beta chain) sequence. Its target is not known. The table came from immunoSEQ multiplex PCR; TCRdb's copy has only in-frame clones and leaves some out. The table lists about 2.5 million clones, around 92% of them singletons, with around 0.38% in the top ten. The entry originates in a study of shared clonotypes between healthy human individuals. V gave up 4 bases and J gave up 4 bases, with 10 bases separating them. Germline assignment: CDR1 SEHNR and CDR2 FQNEAQ (reference sequence). The CDR3 loop spans 13 amino acids. Overall study findings and caveats: Clonotype sharing among the donors was expected to vary with sequencing depth. In several donors, about 5% of naive CD4 clonotypes appeared in common.

Material for sequencing was naive CD4+ T cells from PBMCs. The subset is: CD45RA+ positively selected. The chain couples TRBV7-9 to TRBJ1-1, with unresolved D. This TCR was recovered from a young man in good health. Some clones in this sample may be carry-over from other donors' samples. The CDR3: CASSWVDTTEAFF. The CDR3 DNA reads TGTGCCAGCAGCTGGGTGGATACCACTGAAGCTTTCTTT.